This T cell receptor (beta chain) stems from a study of blood T cell repertoires in COVID-19. The overall study: Samples came from the United States, Italy and Spain, spanning acute and convalescent COVID-19.

Profiled with immunoSEQ multiplex PCR; TCRdb holds only in-frame clones, not every one. The table includes roughly 180,000 clones, about 81% detected once. Those enrolled in Seattle joined during active infection and were followed longitudinally afterward. The germline gives CDR1 SGHNT, CDR2 YENEEA. V shed 2 bases and J 6 bases; nucleotides not matched to a gene: 6. This CDR3 has 15 amino acids. The receptor comes from a woman of 80 years or more with COVID-19, enrolled during active disease. This rearrangement joins TRBV11-3 to TRBJ2-3; the match to TRBD2 covers 9 bases. Sample: peripheral blood. The CDR3 nucleotides read TGTGCCAGCAGCTTACAGCGGGGGGTCCGGGATACGCAGTATTTT. This encodes CASSLQRGVRDTQYF.